Shown below are 2 T cell receptor beta chains from a single sample sequenced in a study of shared clonotypes between healthy human individuals. Sequencing was performed with immunoSEQ multiplex PCR; in TCRdb, only in-frame clones are kept and a portion is missing. The sample records some 360,000 clones, around 79% being singletons. Material: memory CD4+ T cells sorted from blood. Specified subset: CD45RA-negative fraction. The receptors here all came from a man aged 25-45 years in good health.

This chain joins TRBV18 and TRBJ1-2; D remains unclear. In germline, CDR1 is KGHSH, CDR2 LQKENI. This CDR3 has 18 residues. The V gene lost 2 bases and the J gene lost 6 bases, with 25 bases spanning the gap. In nucleotides, the CDR3 is TGTGCCAGCTCACCATCGTCGAGGCGGGAACCGCGGACGAATGGCTACACCTTC. The encoded protein is CASSPSSRREPRTNGYTF.

This clone was detected a few times. This chain uses TRBV2 with TRBJ2-2; the D gene is possibly TRBD1 (5 bases). The CDR3 is 16 amino acids. The V end was cut by 6 bases, the J end by 4 bases, with 18 bases between. Germline V gene sequence: CDR1 SNHLY, CDR2 FYNNEI. This chain's CDR3 is CASRGPQGIGTGELFF. CDR3 nucleotides: TGTGCCAGCAGGGGGCCCCAGGGTATCGGCACCGGGGAGCTGTTTTTT.